This TCR beta chain was retrieved from a study of blood T cell repertoires in COVID-19 (dated by TCRdb to the early 2020s). For the study in its entirety: Samples covering the acute and convalescent phases of COVID-19 were provided by collaborators in the United States, Italy and Spain. The samples were drawn from the first 160 participants of the ongoing ImmuneRACE study and from some 1,300 subjects provided by 6 global collaborators. Nearly every sample came with metadata listing a de-identified subject ID, COVID-19 status, age in years and sex. A freely available public database, intended as a resource for researchers studying the immune response to SARS-CoV-2, is where the repertoires were released. Subjects who had been exposed to COVID-19, were actively infected with it, or had recovered from it provided the deeply sampled blood TCRbeta repertoires that made up the dataset. HLA class I and class II types, where available, came from metadata supplied by the sample provider rather than from assay-based typing. The prospective study material was composed of cDNA or gDNA derived from T cells, B-cell-depleted T cells, or PBMCs.

Notes on this clone: Its antigen has not been determined. The input lacks base qualities; no much larger clone sits a single base away.

TCRbeta CDR3 regions were amplified from genomic DNA using the immunoSEQ Assay, a bias-controlled multiplex PCR. The authors' pipeline ran thus. Within the assay, amplification of reference gene primers was used to estimate how many nucleated cells each sample contained. To quantify the absolute abundance of each unique TCRbeta CDR3 rearrangement, sequence reads were collapsed and filtered. Productive Simpson clonality was computed per sample as the square root of Simpson's diversity index over productive rearrangements. TCRdb mirrors the immuneACCESS table, restricted to in-frame sequences. Some clones are absent from its copies; in checked studies, under half trace to an unresolved V gene, and the reason for the others is unknown. V, J and clone size are taken as reported in that table, and D and trimming were inferred from the DNA itself. Here the sample has fewer than 70,000 clones; around 81% occur a single time. Over 4% of the sample is in the top ten clones.

Each collaborating institution followed its own protocols to collect whole blood in K2EDTA tubes. For TCRbeta analysis, collaborators shipped samples in one of three forms: frozen whole blood, isolated PBMCs, or DNA extracted from either of those sample types. Overall study outcomes, separate from this receptor: The quantity of clinical and demographic metadata differed by source and by participant and was supplied without curation.

V loses 0 bases, J loses 4 bases, and the germline ends lie 6 bases apart. The CDR3 sequence holds 12 residues, the cysteine and phenylalanine included. The read is trimmed to its CDR3 DNA, 36 bases read in frame from base 1. CDR1 and CDR2 were assigned from the germline V gene (reference sequence) as GTSNPN and SVGIG. The sample consisted of peripheral blood. The V and J genes are TRBV30 and TRBJ1-2; TRBD1 is a weak D gene call, 6 bases matching. This receptor was taken from a human donor in a cohort sampled during active COVID-19. The sequenced DNA is TGTGCCTGGAGTGTAGGGGGCTATGGCTACACCTTC. Translated, this gives CAWSVGGYGYTF. Reference TRBV30 and TRBJ1-2 genes cover what lies past the CDR3, so the full variable domain is SQTIHQWPATLVQPVGSPLSLECTVEGTSNPNLYWYRQAAGRGLQLLFYSVGIGQISSEVPQNLSASRPQDRQFILSSKKLLLSDSGFYLCAWSVGGYGYTFGSGTRLTVV.